This TCR beta chain was obtained from a study of blood T cell repertoires in COVID-19. Study details: Acute and convalescent COVID-19 samples came from the United States, Italy and Spain.

In the authors' workflow: From reference gene primer amplification, estimates of nucleated cell counts were derived. Repertoires were generated with immunoSEQ multiplex PCR, while TCRdb's copy carries only in-frame clones and drops some. That table furnishes V, J and clone size, whereas the DNA furnished D and trimming. The sample has about 170,000 clones; 84% are singletons. Sequenced input: peripheral blood. This clonotype was sampled from a human donor with acute or convalescent COVID-19. The donor label of this sample is uncertain.

CDR3 sequence reads: CASSITGVETQYF. DNA for the CDR3: TGTGCCAGTAGTATTACAGGGGTGGAGACCCAGTACTTC. The V call is TRBV19, the J call TRBJ2-5, with TRBD1 matching 7 bases. The CDR3 length is 13 residues. Germline CDR1 reads LNHDA; CDR2 reads SQIVND (reference sequence). V shed 3 bases, J shed 5 bases, and the junction held 3 bases outside the gene matches. Supplemented by reference TRBV19 and TRBJ2-5, the full variable domain reads DGGITQSPKYLFRKEGQNVTLSCEQNLNHDAMYWYRQDPGQGLRLIYYSQIVNDFQKGDIAEGYSVSREKKESFPLTVTSAQKNPTAFYLCASSITGVETQYFGPGTRLLVL.